This T cell receptor (beta chain) was identified during a study of CXCR4 blockade with PD-1 therapy in pancreatic cancer. Method: immunoSEQ multiplex PCR; TCRdb's copy keeps in-frame clones and lacks some. The sample includes more than 15,000 clones, over 60% of them seen just once. V was clipped by 0 bases and J by 6 bases, with 13 bases between them. Germline V gives CDR1 SGHRS, CDR2 YFSETQ. CDR3 size: 16 residues. The clonotype was recovered from a human donor with pancreatic ductal adenocarcinoma. This chain uses TRBV5-1 with TRBJ1-6, with D hard to call. Sequencing was done on a sample of tumor tissue. The CDR3 sequence is CASSLVTANLNSPLHF. The DNA for the CDR3 is TGCGCCAGCAGCTTGGTAACAGCCAACCTTAATTCACCCCTCCACTTT.